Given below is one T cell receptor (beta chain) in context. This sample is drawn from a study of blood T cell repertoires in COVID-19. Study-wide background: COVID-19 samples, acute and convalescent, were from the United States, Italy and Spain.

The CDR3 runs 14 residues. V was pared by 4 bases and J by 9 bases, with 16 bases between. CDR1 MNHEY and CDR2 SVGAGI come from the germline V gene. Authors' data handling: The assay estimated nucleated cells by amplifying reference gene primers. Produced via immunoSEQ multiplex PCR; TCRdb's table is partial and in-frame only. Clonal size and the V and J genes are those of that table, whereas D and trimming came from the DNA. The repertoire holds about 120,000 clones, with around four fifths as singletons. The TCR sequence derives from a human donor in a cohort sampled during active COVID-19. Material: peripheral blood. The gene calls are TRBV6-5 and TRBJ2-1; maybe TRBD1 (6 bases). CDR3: CASSSPQQGSEQFF. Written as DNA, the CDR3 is TGTGCCAGCAGTTCCCCCCAGCAGGGGAGTGAGCAGTTCTTC.